This TCR beta chain was sequenced for a study of control samples from healthy donors and cancer patients. This CDR3 is 14 amino acids long. CDR1 SGHNT and CDR2 YYREEE come from the germline V gene (reference sequence). Trimming took off 3 bases at V and 1 base at J, with 8 bases between the two ends. Some clones are missing from TCRdb's copy, which holds only in-frame ones; the method was immunoSEQ multiplex PCR. The table includes 100,000 to 150,000 clones, roughly 90% detected once. The chain joins TRBV5-4 to TRBJ2-1; a possible D gene is TRBD2 (6 bases). Sample: blood. The source is a man aged 18 to 35 in good health. CDR3 region: CASSSGLSYNEQFF. In DNA form, the CDR3 reads TGTGCCAGCAGCTCGGGACTTTCCTACAATGAGCAGTTCTTC.